These 18 T cell receptor beta chains originate from one sample sequenced in a study of cytomegalovirus exposure and HLA in healthy donors (dated by TCRdb to 2017 to 2019). Receptor amplification or capture employed the immunoSEQ multiplex PCR assay. A mixture of 60 forward primers for TCR Vbeta segments and 13 reverse primers for TCR Jbeta segments was used in the multiplex PCR. TCRdb provides this immuneACCESS table in a form limited to in-frame rearrangements. Some clones are lacking; in checked studies, under half of them reflect an unresolved V gene, and why the rest are absent is not known. The sample has some 130,000 clones on record, over 70% of them singletons. The ten largest make up around 1.8% of the sample. The material sequenced was PBMCs. Receptors originate from a woman in her thirties or forties in good health and CMV-seronegative.

The chain has TRBV11-3 and TRBJ1-1, with a possible D match to TRBD1 (6 bases). The CDR3 extends over 13 amino acids. V was clipped by 5 bases and J by 5 bases, with 12 bases between them. The germline V gene has CDR1 SGHNT and CDR2 YENEEA. The CDR3 nucleotides read TGTGCCAGCAGCCAGGGGTACAGGACTGAAGCTTTCTTT. This encodes CASSQGYRTEAFF.

The rearrangement links TRBV27 to TRBJ2-1; D is perhaps TRBD2 (6 bases). V lost 5 bases, J lost 6 bases, and 20 bases lay in between. The CDR3 has 16 residues. Germline V gene sequence: CDR1 MNHEY, CDR2 SMNVEV (reference sequence). The CDR3: CASSPLSGGDVNEQFF. DNA of the CDR3: TGTGCCAGCAGTCCCTTGTCTGGAGGGGACGTCAATGAGCAGTTCTTC.

This clone was observed a few times. The gene calls are TRBV5-1 and TRBJ2-7, with 9 bases lining up with TRBD2. V lost 2 bases, J lost 0 bases, and 6 bases stayed unmatched. The CDR3 is 16 amino acids. CDR1 is SGHRS, CDR2 YFSETQ, per germline. The CDR3 is CASSFSSGGFSYEQYF. The DNA for the CDR3 is TGCGCCAGCAGCTTTTCCAGCGGGGGGTTCTCCTACGAGCAGTACTTC.

V is TRBV21-1 and J is TRBJ2-7; the tabulated D call, TRBD2, remains unverified against the DNA. TRBV21-1 is tagged as a pseudogene. The CDR3 has 19 amino acids. The CDR3 region is CASSKVLTGLAGGSYEQYF. In nucleotides, the CDR3 is TGTGCCAGCAGCAAAGTACTTACAGGACTAGCGGGAGGGTCCTACGAGCAGTACTTC.

V is TRBV15 and J is TRBJ2-1; 11 nucleotides line up with TRBD2. The trim removed 5 bases at V and 13 bases at J, leaving 13 bases unmatched. Germline V gene data show CDR1 as LNHNV and CDR2 as YYDKDF (reference sequence). The CDR3 contains 15 residues. CDR3: CATSPPVSGRAHQFF. As DNA, the CDR3 is TGTGCCACCAGCCCCCCGGTTAGCGGGAGGGCCCACCAGTTCTTC.

This clone was recorded once. The chain couples TRBV7-2 to TRBJ1-2; maybe TRBD1 (5 bases). Germline loops: CDR1 SGHTA, CDR2 FQGNSA. The V gene lost 8 bases and the J gene lost 8 bases, with 18 bases spanning the gap. The CDR3 extends over 13 amino acids. The CDR3 DNA is TGTGCCAGCGGCCTGAGAGGGGCGGGGGGCTACACCTTC. Its translation: CASGLRGAGGYTF.

The gene calls are TRBV6-1 and TRBJ2-1, with D tentatively TRBD2 (6 bases). Per germline, CDR1 MNHNS and CDR2 SASEGT. V shed 8 bases and J shed 2 bases, with 16 bases lying between them. The CDR3 runs to 15 residues. This CDR3 reads CASLPGLAAYNEQFF. DNA of the CDR3: TGTGCCAGCTTACCGGGACTCGCGGCCTACAATGAGCAGTTCTTC.

This chain links TRBV29-1 with TRBJ2-4, with TRBD1 matching over 7 bases. Germline V lookup: CDR1 SQVTM, CDR2 ANQGSEA. CDR3 length: 15 residues. V was clipped by 6 bases and J by 1 base; unmatched bases: 9. CDR3 amino acids: CSVASLTGAKNIQYF. CDR3 sequence (DNA): TGCAGCGTCGCTTCGCTGACAGGGGCCAAAAACATTCAGTACTTC.

The rearrangement links TRBV18 to TRBJ1-5; D might be TRBD1 (5 bases). Looked up from germline, CDR1 is KGHSH and CDR2 is LQKENI. This CDR3 has 16 residues. The V end was cut by 0 bases, the J end by 2 bases, with 11 bases between. The CDR3 DNA sequence: TGTGCCAGCTCACCACCCGGGGGAGTCGGCAATCAGCCCCAGCATTTT. Amino acids: CASSPPGGVGNQPQHF.

J is TRBJ1-1 and V is TRBV5-4, with D possibly matching TRBD1 (5 bases). Trimming stripped 3 bases from V and 7 bases from J, with 10 bases between. Germline-derived CDR1 and CDR2 are SGHNT and YYREEE (reference sequence). The CDR3 is 12 residues long. CDR3 sequence (DNA): TGTGCCAGCAGCTGGGACTGGAGTGAAGCTTTCTTT. Translating it yields CASSWDWSEAFF. Filled out from reference TRBV5-4 and TRBJ1-1, the complete variable domain reads ETGVTQSPTHLIKTRGQQVTLRCSSQSGHNTVSWYQQALGQGPQFIFQYYREEENGRGNFPPRFSGLQFPNYSSELNVNALELDDSALYLCASSWDWSEAFFGQGTRLTVV.

This clone showed up just once. The genes are TRBV14 and TRBJ1-1; 10 bases map to TRBD1. Germline-derived CDR1 and CDR2 are SGHDN and FVKESK. The CDR3 spans 17 residues. Trimming at V came to 0 bases and at J to 1 base, leaving 5 bases not matched to a gene. CDR3 protein: CASSQDPWDRGNTEAFF. The CDR3 DNA reads TGTGCCAGCAGCCAAGATCCATGGGACAGGGGGAACACTGAAGCTTTCTTT.

A few counts support this clone. J is TRBJ2-3 and V is TRBV18, with a tentative D call TRBD2 (6 bases). V was pared by 3 bases and J by 4 bases, with 14 bases between. The germline CDR1 and CDR2 sequences are KGHSH and LQKENI. This CDR3 has 15 amino acids. CDR3 region: CASSPAGRVADTQYF. The DNA of the CDR3 is TGTGCCAGCTCACCCGCGGGACGGGTCGCAGATACGCAGTATTTT.

Only a few counts were recorded for this clone. The chain links TRBV7-2 to TRBJ2-4, with TRBD2 matching over 7 bases. Germline V gives CDR1 SGHTA, CDR2 FQGNSA. V shed 0 bases and J 7 bases; nucleotides not matched to a gene: 0. The CDR3 totals 13 residues. This CDR3 is CASSLAGGNIQYF. Here the CDR3 DNA reads TGTGCCAGCAGCTTAGCGGGGGGGAACATTCAGTACTTC.

This clone was recorded only once. V gene TRBV5-1 combines with J gene TRBJ2-1, with 8 bases matching TRBD2. The CDR3 length is 17 residues. Looked up from germline, CDR1 is SGHRS and CDR2 is YFSETQ. Germline trimming cut 0 bases from V and 0 bases from J; bases unmatched to any gene: 5. Here the CDR3 reads CASSLEAGVSSYNEQFF. The CDR3 DNA reads as TGCGCCAGCAGCTTGGAAGCGGGAGTTTCCTCCTACAATGAGCAGTTCTTC.

The genes are TRBV5-5 and TRBJ2-3; D not certain. This CDR3 region has 15 residues. Germline V lookup: CDR1 SGHKS, CDR2 YYEKEE (reference sequence). With 0 bases removed from V and 0 bases from J, the gap between germline ends came to 8 bases. DNA of the CDR3: TGTGCCAGCAGCTTGGAGAAGCGCAGCACAGATACGCAGTATTTT. It codes for CASSLEKRSTDTQYF. Combining the CDR3 with reference TRBV5-5 and TRBJ2-3 gives the whole variable domain DAGVTQSPTHLIKTRGQQVTLRCSPISGHKSVSWYQQVLGQGPQFIFQYYEKEERGRGNFPDRFSARQFPNYSSELNVNALLLGDSALYLCASSLEKRSTDTQYFGPGTRLTVL.

The rearrangement links TRBV25-1 to TRBJ1-2, with TRBD1 as a possible D gene (6 bases). V was shortened by 2 bases and J by 5 bases, with 12 bases between the two germline ends. The V gene's germline CDR1 is MGHDK and CDR2 SYGVNS. The CDR3 extends over 14 amino acids. The CDR3 spells CASSETGSRYGYTF. CDR3 nucleotides: TGTGCCAGCAGTGAAACAGGGAGCCGGTATGGCTACACCTTC.

J is TRBJ1-3 and V is TRBV7-2, with 7 bases lining up with TRBD1. The length of the CDR3 is 15 residues. The J segment lost 4 bases and the V segment lost 6 bases, leaving 9 bases of the junction unmatched. Looked up from germline, CDR1 is SGHTA and CDR2 is FQGNSA. The CDR3 region is CASRPLTGSGNTIYF. CDR3 sequence (DNA): TGTGCCAGCAGGCCCTTGACAGGGTCCGGAAACACCATATATTTT.

The CDR3 DNA reads as TGCGCCAGCAGTCAGAGGGGACAGCTTTATGGCTACACCTTC. Translation: CASSQRGQLYGYTF. The genes are TRBV23-1 and TRBJ1-2, with 7 bases that match TRBD1. TRBV23-1 is annotated as an ORF whose role is uncertain. Trimming removed 3 bases from V and 5 bases from J; junction bases left unmatched: 6. The CDR3 is 14 amino acids.